The T cell receptor (beta chain) described here comes from a study of cytomegalovirus exposure and HLA in healthy donors. The CDR3 runs 15 residues. The germline V gene has CDR1 LGHNA and CDR2 YSLEER. V was clipped by 2 bases and J by 0 bases, with 9 bases between them. Primers: 60 Vbeta forward and 13 Jbeta reverse. Only in-frame clones appear in the TCRdb table, and some are missing; sequencing was by immunoSEQ multiplex PCR. The data show under 200,000 clones, roughly three quarters seen once. Healthy bone marrow donors made up the donors. The receptor was isolated from a woman aged 40 to 50 in good health and CMV-seropositive. V is TRBV4-3 and J is TRBJ2-3; weak D call: TRBD2 (5 bases). Source material: PBMCs. CDR3 nucleotide sequence: TGCGCCAGCAGCCAACTTACGGGGAGCACAGATACGCAGTATTTT. Protein: CASSQLTGSTDTQYF.